This T cell receptor beta chain comes out of a study of blood T cell repertoires in COVID-19 (dated by TCRdb to the early 2020s). With regard to the full study: Samples from collaborators originated in the United States, Italy and Spain and spanned both the acute and convalescent phases of COVID-19. The material from the prospective study consisted of cDNA or gDNA derived from T cells, B-cell-depleted T cells, or PBMCs. Deeply sampled blood TCRbeta repertoires from subjects exposed to, actively infected with, or recovered from COVID-19 were included in the dataset. The repertoires were made available in a free public database intended to serve as a resource for research on the immune response to SARS-CoV-2. Samples came from the ongoing ImmuneRACE study (first 160 participants) plus 1,254 subjects from 6 global collaborators. Sample metadata almost always included a de-identified subject ID, COVID-19 status, age in years and sex. Where HLA class I and class II types were available, the types were taken from metadata supplied by the sample provider, not from assay-based typing.

Inclusive of the bounding cysteine and phenylalanine, the CDR3 is 15 residues long. The CDR3 DNA has 45 bases and is translated from base 1. Germline trimming: 3 bases from V, 2 bases from J; junction bases outside gene matches: 3. The germline V gene yields SGHTA for CDR1 and FQGTGA for CDR2. Details on this clone: Its antigen is unknown. No quality values exist for individual bases; no much larger clone is one base distant.

The immunoSEQ Assay, a bias-controlled multiplex PCR, was used to amplify TCRbeta CDR3 regions from genomic DNA. As for the original processing: The number of nucleated cells in each sample was estimated by amplification of reference gene primers within the assay. To quantify the absolute abundance of each unique TCRbeta CDR3 rearrangement, sequence reads were collapsed and filtered. Productive Simpson clonality was computed per sample as the square root of Simpson's diversity index over productive rearrangements. TCRdb's version of the immuneACCESS table is confined to in-frame rearrangements and falls short of the full clone set. An unresolved V gene accounts for under half of the shortfall where checked; the remainder is of unknown origin. That table is the source of V, J and clone size, and D and trimming were worked out from the DNA. The sample table records 92,000 or so clones; roughly 70% of these occur just once. Approximately 15% of the sample is in the top ten clones.

The collaborating institutions used their own protocols to collect whole blood in K2EDTA tubes. For TCRbeta analysis, collaborator samples were shipped as frozen whole blood, as isolated PBMCs, or as DNA extracted from either sample type. The paper as a whole reports these results and caveats: Clinical and demographic metadata were provided uncurated, with the amount varying by source and participant.

The rearrangement joined TRBV7-3 to TRBJ2-5; 10 nucleotides in the junction match TRBD1. Source material: peripheral blood. This clonotype was sampled from a woman aged 80 or older with acute or convalescent COVID-19. DNA sequence: TGTGCCAGCAGCTTGGGGGGACAGGGGCAAGAGACCCAGTACTTC. It specifies CASSLGGQGQETQYF.